The clone carrying this T cell receptor beta chain has only a few counts. Its specificity is unknown. The ends were cut back, 2 bases at V and 4 bases at J, with 15 bases in the middle. This CDR3 is built from 16 residues. Germline V lookup: CDR1 LGHNA, CDR2 YSLEER. TCRdb fed the RT-PCR reads into MiXCR, producing one record per CDR3 protein. Counted here are fewer than 750,000 distinct CDR3 sequences, less than 15% occurring once; the ten biggest clones make up around 10%. This sample stems from a study of response to subunit inactivated influenza vaccine. Regarding the study as a whole: With each seasonal influenza vaccination, the authors suggested, few new T cells are recruited.

The chain employs TRBV4-3 and TRBJ2-1; D is ambiguous. The sequencing used PBMCs from blood, collected 12 days after vaccination. The clonotype comes from a man in his fifties who received an inactivated influenza vaccine. Here the CDR3 reads CASSQIFQTYYNEQFF. The CDR3 DNA reads as TGCGCCAGCAGCCAAATATTCCAGACCTATTACAATGAGCAGTTCTTC.